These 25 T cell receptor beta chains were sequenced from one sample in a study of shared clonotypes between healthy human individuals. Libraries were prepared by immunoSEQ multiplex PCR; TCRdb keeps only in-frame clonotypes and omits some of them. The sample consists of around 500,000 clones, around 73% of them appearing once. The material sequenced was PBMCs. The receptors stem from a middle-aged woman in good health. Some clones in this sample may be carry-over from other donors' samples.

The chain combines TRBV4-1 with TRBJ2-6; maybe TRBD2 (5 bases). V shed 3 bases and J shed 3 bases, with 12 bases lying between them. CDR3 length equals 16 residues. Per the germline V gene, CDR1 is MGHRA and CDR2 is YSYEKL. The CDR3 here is CASSQFSGIGANVLTF. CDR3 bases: TGCGCCAGCAGCCAGTTCAGCGGTATTGGGGCCAACGTCCTGACTTTC.

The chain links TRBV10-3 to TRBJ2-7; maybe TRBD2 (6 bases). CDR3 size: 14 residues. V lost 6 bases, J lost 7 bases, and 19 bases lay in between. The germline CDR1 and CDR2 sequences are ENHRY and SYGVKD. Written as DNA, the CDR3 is TGTGCCATCAGAGAGAGACCAGGCGGGGAAGAGCAGTACTTC. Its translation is CAIRERPGGEEQYF.

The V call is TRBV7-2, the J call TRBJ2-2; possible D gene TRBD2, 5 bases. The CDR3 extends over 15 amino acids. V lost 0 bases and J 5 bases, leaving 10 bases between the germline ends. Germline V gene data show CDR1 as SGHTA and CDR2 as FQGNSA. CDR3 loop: CASSLATTTTGELFF. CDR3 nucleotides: TGTGCCAGCAGCTTAGCGACTACAACGACCGGGGAGCTGTTTTTT.

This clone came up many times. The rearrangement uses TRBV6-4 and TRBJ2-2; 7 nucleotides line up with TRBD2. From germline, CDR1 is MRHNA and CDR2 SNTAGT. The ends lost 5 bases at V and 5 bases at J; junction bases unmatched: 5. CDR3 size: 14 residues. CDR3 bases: TGTGCCAGCAGTTCGAGCGGGACTACCGGGGAGCTGTTTTTT. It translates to CASSSSGTTGELFF.

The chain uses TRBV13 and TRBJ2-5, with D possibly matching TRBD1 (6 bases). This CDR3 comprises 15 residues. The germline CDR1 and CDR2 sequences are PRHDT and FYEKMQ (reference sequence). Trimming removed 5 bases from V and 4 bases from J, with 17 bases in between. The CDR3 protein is CASSPWDIPGETQYF. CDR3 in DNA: TGTGCCAGCAGCCCCTGGGACATCCCTGGAGAGACCCAGTACTTC.

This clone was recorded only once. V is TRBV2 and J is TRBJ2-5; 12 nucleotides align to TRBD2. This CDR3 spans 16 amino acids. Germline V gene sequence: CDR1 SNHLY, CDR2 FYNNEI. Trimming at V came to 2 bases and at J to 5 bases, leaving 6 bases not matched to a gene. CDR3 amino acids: CASSEPSGRARETQYF. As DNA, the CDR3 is TGTGCCAGCAGTGAACCTAGCGGGAGGGCCAGGGAGACCCAGTACTTC.

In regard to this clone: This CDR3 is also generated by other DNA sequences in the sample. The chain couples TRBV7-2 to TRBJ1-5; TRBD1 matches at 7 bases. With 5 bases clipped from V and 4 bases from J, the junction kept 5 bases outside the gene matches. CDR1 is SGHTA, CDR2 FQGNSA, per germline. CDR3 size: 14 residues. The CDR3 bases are TGTGCCAGCAGCCTAGGACAGGCGAATCAGCCCCAGCATTTT. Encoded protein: CASSLGQANQPQHF.

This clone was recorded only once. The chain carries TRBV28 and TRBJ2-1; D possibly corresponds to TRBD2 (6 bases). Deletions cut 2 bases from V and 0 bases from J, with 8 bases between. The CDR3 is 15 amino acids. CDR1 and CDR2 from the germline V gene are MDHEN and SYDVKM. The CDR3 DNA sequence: TGTGCCAGCAGTTTAGCGGGGCTCTCCTACAATGAGCAGTTCTTC. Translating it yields CASSLAGLSYNEQFF.

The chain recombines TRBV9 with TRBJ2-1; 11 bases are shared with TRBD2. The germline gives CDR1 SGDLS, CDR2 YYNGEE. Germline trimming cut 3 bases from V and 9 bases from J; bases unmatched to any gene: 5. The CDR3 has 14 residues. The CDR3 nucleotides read TGTGCCAGCAGCGAACTAGCGGGAGAGGTTGAGCAGTTCTTC. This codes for CASSELAGEVEQFF.

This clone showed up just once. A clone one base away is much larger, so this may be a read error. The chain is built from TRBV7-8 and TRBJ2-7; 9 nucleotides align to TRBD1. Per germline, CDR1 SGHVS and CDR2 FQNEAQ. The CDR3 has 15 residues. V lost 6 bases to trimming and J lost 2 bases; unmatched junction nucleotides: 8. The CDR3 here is CASSAGTGTTYEQYF. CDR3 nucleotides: TGTGCCAGCAGTGCCGGGACAGGGACTACCTACGAGCAGTACTTC.

The CDR3 protein is CASSLVRLAEPYEQYF. In DNA form, the CDR3 reads TGTGCCAGCAGCTTGGTAAGGCTAGCGGAGCCCTACGAGCAGTACTTC. The chain links TRBV5-6 to TRBJ2-5; 7 nucleotides match TRBD2. The end of the DNA aligns better with TRBJ2-7, so the J call may be wrong. This CDR3 is built from 16 residues. Per the germline V gene, CDR1 is SGHDT and CDR2 is YYEEEE.

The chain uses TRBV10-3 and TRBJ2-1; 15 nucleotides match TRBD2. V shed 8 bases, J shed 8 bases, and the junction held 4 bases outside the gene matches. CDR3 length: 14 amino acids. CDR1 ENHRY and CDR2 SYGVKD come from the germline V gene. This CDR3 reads CAISGLAGGDEQFF. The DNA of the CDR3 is TGTGCCATCTCGGGACTAGCGGGAGGTGATGAGCAGTTCTTC.

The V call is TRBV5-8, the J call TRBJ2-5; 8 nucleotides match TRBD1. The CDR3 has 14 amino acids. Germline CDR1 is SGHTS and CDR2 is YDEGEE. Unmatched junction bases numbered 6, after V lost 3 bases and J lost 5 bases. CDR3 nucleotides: TGTGCCAGCAGCTATCGACAGGGGCGGGAGACCCAGTACTTC. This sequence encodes CASSYRQGRETQYF.

CDR3 region: CSAKGFRGRGKLFF. The DNA for the CDR3 is TGCAGCGCAAAGGGTTTCAGGGGGCGGGGAAAACTGTTTTTT. The J gene is TRBJ1-4, the V gene TRBV29-1; 8 nucleotides line up with TRBD1. The CDR3 is made up of 14 amino acids. In germline, CDR1 is SQVTM, CDR2 ANQGSEA. Germline trimming cut 7 bases from V and 10 bases from J; bases unmatched to any gene: 14.

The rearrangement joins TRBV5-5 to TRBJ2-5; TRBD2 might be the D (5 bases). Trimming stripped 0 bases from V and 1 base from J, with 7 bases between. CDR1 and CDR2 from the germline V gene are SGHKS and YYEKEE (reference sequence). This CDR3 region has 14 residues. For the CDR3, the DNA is TGTGCCAGCAGCTTGGGAGGGTTCCAAGAGACCCAGTACTTC. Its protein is CASSLGGFQETQYF.

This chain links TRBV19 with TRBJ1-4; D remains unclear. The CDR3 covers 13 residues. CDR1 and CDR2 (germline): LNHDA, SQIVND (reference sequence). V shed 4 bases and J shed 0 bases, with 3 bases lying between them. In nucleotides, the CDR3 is TGTGCCAGTAGTAGTGCAACTAATGAAAAACTGTTTTTT. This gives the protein CASSSATNEKLFF.

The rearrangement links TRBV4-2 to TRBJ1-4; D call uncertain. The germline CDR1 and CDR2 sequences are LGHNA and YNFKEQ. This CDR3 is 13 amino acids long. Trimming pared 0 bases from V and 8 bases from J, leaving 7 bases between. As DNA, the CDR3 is TGTGCCAGCAGCCAAGATAGGCGGGAAAAACTGTTTTTT. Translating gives CASSQDRREKLFF.

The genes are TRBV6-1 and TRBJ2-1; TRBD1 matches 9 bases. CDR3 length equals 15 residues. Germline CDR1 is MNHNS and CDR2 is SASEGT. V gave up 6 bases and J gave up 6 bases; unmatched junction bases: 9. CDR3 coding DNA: TGTGCCAGCAGGCCCAAAGGACAGGGGCGCAATGAGCAGTTCTTC. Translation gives CASRPKGQGRNEQFF.

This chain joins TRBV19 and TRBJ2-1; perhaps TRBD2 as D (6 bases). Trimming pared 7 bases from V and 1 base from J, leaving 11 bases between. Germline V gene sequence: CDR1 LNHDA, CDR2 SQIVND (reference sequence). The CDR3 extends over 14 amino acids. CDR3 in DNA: TGTGCCAGTACCGCGGGAAGTTCCTACAATGAGCAGTTCTTC. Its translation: CASTAGSSYNEQFF. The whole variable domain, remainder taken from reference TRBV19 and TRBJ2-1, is DGGITQSPKYLFRKEGQNVTLSCEQNLNHDAMYWYRQDPGQGLRLIYYSQIVNDFQKGDIAEGYSVSREKKESFPLTVTSAQKNPTAFYLCASTAGSSYNEQFFGPGTRLTVL.

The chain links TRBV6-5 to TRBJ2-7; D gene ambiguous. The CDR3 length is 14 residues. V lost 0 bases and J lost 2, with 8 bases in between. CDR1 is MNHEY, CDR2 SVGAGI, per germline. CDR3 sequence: CASSYSTPTYEQYF. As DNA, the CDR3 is TGTGCCAGCAGTTACTCGACGCCTACCTACGAGCAGTACTTC.

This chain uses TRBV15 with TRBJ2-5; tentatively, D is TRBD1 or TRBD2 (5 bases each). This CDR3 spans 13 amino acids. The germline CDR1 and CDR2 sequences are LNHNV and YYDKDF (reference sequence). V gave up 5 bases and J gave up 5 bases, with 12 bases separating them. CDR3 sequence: CATSRWGSETQYF. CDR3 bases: TGTGCCACCAGCCGTTGGGGGTCGGAGACCCAGTACTTC.

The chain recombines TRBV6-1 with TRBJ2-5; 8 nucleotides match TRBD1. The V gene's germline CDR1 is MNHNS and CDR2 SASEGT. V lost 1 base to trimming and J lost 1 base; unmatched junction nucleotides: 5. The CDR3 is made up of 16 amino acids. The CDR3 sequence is CASSEVGQGLQETQYF. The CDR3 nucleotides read TGTGCCAGCAGTGAAGTAGGACAGGGCCTCCAAGAGACCCAGTACTTC.

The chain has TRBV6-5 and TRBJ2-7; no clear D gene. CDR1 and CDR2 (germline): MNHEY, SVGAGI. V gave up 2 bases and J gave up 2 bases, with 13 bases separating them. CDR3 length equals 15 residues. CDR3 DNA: TGTGCCAGCAGTTACGGGGAATTTGATACCTACGAGCAGTACTTC. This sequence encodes CASSYGEFDTYEQYF.

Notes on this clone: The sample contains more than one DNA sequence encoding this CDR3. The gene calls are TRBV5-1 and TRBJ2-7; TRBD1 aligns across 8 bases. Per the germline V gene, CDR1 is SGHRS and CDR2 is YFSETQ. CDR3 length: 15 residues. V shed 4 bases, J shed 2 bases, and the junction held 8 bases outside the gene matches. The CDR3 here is CASSPGTGQAYEQYF. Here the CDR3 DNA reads TGCGCCAGCAGCCCGGGGACAGGTCAGGCCTACGAGCAGTACTTC.

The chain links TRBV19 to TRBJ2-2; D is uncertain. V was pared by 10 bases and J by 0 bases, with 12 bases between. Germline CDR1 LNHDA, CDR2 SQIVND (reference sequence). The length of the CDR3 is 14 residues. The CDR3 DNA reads TGTGCCACCAGAATCCAGTCGAACACCGGGGAGCTGTTTTTT. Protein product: CATRIQSNTGELFF.